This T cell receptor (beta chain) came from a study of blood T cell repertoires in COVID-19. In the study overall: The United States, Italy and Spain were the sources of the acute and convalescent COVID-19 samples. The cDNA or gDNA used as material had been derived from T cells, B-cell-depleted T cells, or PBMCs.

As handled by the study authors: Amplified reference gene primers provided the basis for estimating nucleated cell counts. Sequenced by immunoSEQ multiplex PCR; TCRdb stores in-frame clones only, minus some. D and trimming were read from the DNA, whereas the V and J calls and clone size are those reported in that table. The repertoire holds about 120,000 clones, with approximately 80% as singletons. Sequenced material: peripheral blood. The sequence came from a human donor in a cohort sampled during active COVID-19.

The CDR3 is CATTRTGISNQPQHF. The CDR3 DNA is TGTGCCACGACCCGGACCGGGATTTCCAATCAGCCCCAGCATTTT. The J gene is TRBJ1-5, the V gene TRBV19, with D hard to call. Germline loops: CDR1 LNHDA, CDR2 SQIVND (reference sequence). The CDR3 covers 15 residues. Trimming took 10 bases from V and 3 from J, leaving 19 bases between them. The variable domain in full, completed from reference TRBV19 and TRBJ1-5, reads DGGITQSPKYLFRKEGQNVTLSCEQNLNHDAMYWYRQDPGQGLRLIYYSQIVNDFQKGDIAEGYSVSREKKESFPLTVTSAQKNPTAFYLCATTRTGISNQPQHFGDGTRLSIL.